The 15 T cell receptor beta chains below come from one sample, sequenced in a study of OX40 agonist ivuxolimab in advanced cancers. Sequenced by immunoSEQ multiplex PCR; TCRdb stores in-frame clones only, minus some. This sample has more than 45,000 clones, with roughly 85% found just once. This sample comprised CD4+ or CD8+ T cells sorted from blood, obtained in a trial of the OX40 agonist ivuxolimab. The receptors were gathered from an adult with an advanced solid tumor such as melanoma, head and neck, liver or kidney cancer.

The chain recombines TRBV7-2 with TRBJ2-7, with a weak D call TRBD2 (5 bases). The V gene lost 3 bases and the J gene lost 2 bases, with 17 bases spanning the gap. The CDR3 is made up of 16 amino acids. Germline CDR1 and CDR2: SGHTA and FQGNSA. The CDR3 DNA reads TGTGCCAGCAGCTTGCGGAATCCAGGACTCACCTACGAGCAGTACTTC. It translates to CASSLRNPGLTYEQYF.

J is TRBJ2-1 and V is TRBV5-1; the D call may be TRBD1 or TRBD2 (5 bases each). Trimming took off 4 bases at V and 5 bases at J, with 13 bases between the two ends. CDR1 is SGHRS and CDR2 is YFSETQ in the germline V gene. The CDR3 length is 14 residues. This CDR3 reads CASSLGAEDNEQFF. The CDR3 DNA follows: TGCGCCAGCAGCCTCGGGGCAGAAGACAATGAGCAGTTCTTC.

The chain links TRBV27 to TRBJ2-7; possible D gene TRBD1, 6 bases. CDR3 size: 14 residues. Trimming took 4 bases from V and 0 from J, leaving 10 bases between them. CDR1 is MNHEY and CDR2 is SMNVEV in the germline V gene (reference sequence). CDR3 bases: TGTGCCAGCAGTTCTCAGGGGCGCTCCTACGAGCAGTACTTC. Its protein is CASSSQGRSYEQYF.

This chain uses TRBV7-6 with TRBJ1-1; 7 positions agree with TRBD1. This CDR3 contains 14 residues. Germline V gene lookup returns CDR1 SGHVS and CDR2 FNYEAQ. The trim removed 5 bases at V and 0 bases at J, leaving 3 bases unmatched. The CDR3 region is CASSPGQMNTEAFF. CDR3 nucleotides: TGTGCCAGCAGCCCGGGACAGATGAACACTGAAGCTTTCTTT.

The rearrangement uses TRBV7-9 and TRBJ2-7; D might be TRBD1 (5 bases). CDR3 size: 11 residues. The V end lost 5 bases, the J end lost 5 bases, and 7 bases lay between the germline ends. CDR1 is SEHNR, CDR2 FQNEAQ, per germline (reference sequence). The CDR3 loop is CASSPRDEQYF. The CDR3 DNA follows: TGTGCCAGCAGCCCCAGGGACGAGCAGTACTTC.

This rearrangement joins TRBV10-3 to TRBJ2-3, with D uncertain. The germline CDR1 and CDR2 sequences are ENHRY and SYGVKD. Deletions cut 3 bases from V and 2 bases from J, with 12 bases between. This CDR3 has 15 amino acids. CDR3 in DNA: TGTGCCATCAGTGAACCCTCCCCCCCCACAGATACGCAGTATTTT. This translates into CAISEPSPPTDTQYF.

The J gene is TRBJ1-5, the V gene TRBV27; perhaps TRBD1 as D (6 bases). CDR1 and CDR2 (germline): MNHEY, SMNVEV (reference sequence). CDR3 size: 15 residues. V was trimmed by 3 bases and J by 3 bases, leaving 12 bases between them. The CDR3 protein is CASSLSQGPNQPQHF. As DNA, the CDR3 is TGTGCCAGCAGTTTGTCACAGGGTCCCAATCAGCCCCAGCATTTT.

The chain employs TRBV7-9 and TRBJ2-3, with TRBD1 matching over 9 bases. J lost 3 bases, V lost 5 bases, and 6 bases had no gene match. The CDR3 is 15 amino acids. Germline-derived CDR1 and CDR2 are SEHNR and FQNEAQ (reference sequence). The CDR3 loop is CASSAPGQGTDTQYF. CDR3 DNA: TGTGCCAGCAGCGCACCGGGACAGGGAACAGATACGCAGTATTTT.

CDR3 DNA sequence: TGTGCCAGCAGACTAGACAGGTCTACTGGAAACACCATATATTTT. Its translation: CASRLDRSTGNTIYF. V usage is TRBV6-6 and J usage is TRBJ1-3, with D possibly being TRBD1 (6 bases). The V gene lost 6 bases and the J gene lost 2 bases, with 14 bases spanning the gap. Germline V gene data show CDR1 as MNHNY and CDR2 as SVGAGI (reference sequence). The CDR3 has 15 amino acids.

The CDR3 here is CASSGSLGGTGELFF. The DNA for the CDR3 is TGTGCCAGCAGCGGTAGCCTCGGGGGCACCGGGGAGCTGTTTTTT. The chain uses TRBV9 and TRBJ2-2, with D possibly TRBD2 on 6 matching bases. V was pared by 3 bases and J by 4 bases, with 13 bases between. The CDR3 sequence is 15 residues long. The germline V gene encodes CDR1 SGDLS and CDR2 YYNGEE.

The V gene is TRBV9, the J gene TRBJ2-7, with 7 positions matching TRBD2. Germline assignment: CDR1 SGDLS and CDR2 YYNGEE. Trimming cost V 0 bases and J 0 bases; bases outside gene matches: 6. The length of the CDR3 is 16 residues. The CDR3 sequence: CASSVGRDYRSYEQYF. DNA of the CDR3: TGTGCCAGCAGCGTAGGAAGGGACTACCGCTCCTACGAGCAGTACTTC. The full variable domain, with the rest looked up from reference TRBV9 and TRBJ2-7, is DSGVTQTPKHLITATGQRVTLRCSPRSGDLSVYWYQQSLDQGLQFLIQYYNGEERAKGNILERFSAQQFPDLHSELNLSSLELGDSALYFCASSVGRDYRSYEQYFGPGTRLTVT.

The J gene is TRBJ2-5, the V gene TRBV9, with D tentatively TRBD1 or TRBD2 (5 bases each). Between the trimmed V and J ends, which lost 3 bases and 3 bases, there was a span of 18 bases. The CDR3 is made up of 16 amino acids. The germline V gene has CDR1 SGDLS and CDR2 YYNGEE. CDR3 sequence: CASSERGRSQKETQYF. CDR3 coding DNA: TGTGCCAGCAGCGAGAGGGGACGGTCGCAGAAAGAGACCCAGTACTTC.

This chain connects TRBV19 to TRBJ1-5, with unresolved D. Germline CDR1 and CDR2: LNHDA and SQIVND (reference sequence). CDR3 length: 12 residues. Between the trimmed V and J ends, which lost 6 bases and 0 bases, there was a span of 3 bases. CDR3 in amino acids: CASRVSNQPQHF. The CDR3, as DNA: TGTGCCAGTAGAGTTAGCAATCAGCCCCAGCATTTT.

DNA for the CDR3: TGTGCCAGCAGCGGACGTAATATGAACACTGAAGCTTTCTTT. Its translation: CASSGRNMNTEAFF. This chain uses TRBV21-1 with TRBJ1-1. TRBV21-1 is described as a pseudogene. The CDR3 totals 14 residues.

The chain carries TRBV2 and TRBJ2-5; D not resolved. This CDR3 is built from 13 residues. Trimming took 6 bases from V and 2 from J, leaving 10 bases between them. Germline CDR1 reads SNHLY; CDR2 reads FYNNEI. The CDR3 DNA reads TGTGCCAGCAGACTTGGGCAGCAAGAGACCCAGTACTTC. Translating gives CASRLGQQETQYF.